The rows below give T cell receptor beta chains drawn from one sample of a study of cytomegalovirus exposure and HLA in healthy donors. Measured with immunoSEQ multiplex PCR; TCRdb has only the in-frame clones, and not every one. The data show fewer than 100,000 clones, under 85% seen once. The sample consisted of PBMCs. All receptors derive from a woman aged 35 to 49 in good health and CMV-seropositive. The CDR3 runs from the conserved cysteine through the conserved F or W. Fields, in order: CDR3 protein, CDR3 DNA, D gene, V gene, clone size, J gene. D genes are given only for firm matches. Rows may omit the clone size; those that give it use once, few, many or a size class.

CDR3: CASSAQGNAEAFF
DNA: TGCGCCAGCAGCGCTCAGGGTAACGCTGAAGCTTTCTTT
D: NA
V: TRBV4-1
size: NA
J: TRBJ1-1

CDR3: CASSDSIRSGSNEQFF
DNA: TGTGCCAGCAGTGACTCGATCCGCAGCGGCTCCAATGAACAGTTCTTC
D: NA
V: TRBV6-4
size: once
J: TRBJ2-1

CDR3: CTSSPEKDEQFF
DNA: TGCACCAGCAGCCCCGAGAAAGATGAGCAGTTCTTC
D: NA
V: TRBV1
size: NA
J: TRBJ2-1

CDR3: CASGGWPNNEQFF
DNA: TGTGCCAGCGGTGGTTGGCCCAACAATGAGCAGTTCTTC
D: NA
V: TRBV28
size: once
J: TRBJ2-1

CDR3: CASSQGRRAGSSGANVLTF
DNA: TGCGCCAGCAGCCAAGGGCGGAGGGCGGGGTCCTCTGGGGCCAACGTCCTGACTTTC
D: NA
V: TRBV4-1
size: few
J: TRBJ2-6

CDR3: CASRGQGNQPQHF
DNA: TGCGCCAGCAGGGGACAGGGAAATCAGCCCCAGCATTTT
D: TRBD1
V: TRBV10-2
size: few
J: TRBJ1-5

CDR3: CANPVGQGTSNYGYTF
DNA: NA
D: NA
V: TRBV21-1
size: NA
J: TRBJ1-2

CDR3: CSVSETGVDEQYF
DNA: TGCAGCGTTTCCGAGACAGGGGTGGACGAGCAGTACTTC
D: TRBD1
V: TRBV29-1
size: NA
J: TRBJ2-7

CDR3: CASRLDLGLAGARGDTQYF
DNA: TGTGCAAGTCGCTTAGACCTGGGACTAGCGGGAGCCAGAGGGGATACGCAGTATTTT
D: NA
V: TRBV12-2
size: NA
J: TRBJ2-3

CDR3: CASSMQGHNNEQFF
DNA: TGTGCCAGTAGTATGCAGGGTCACAACAATGAGCAGTTCTTC
D: NA
V: TRBV19
size: NA
J: TRBJ2-1

CDR3: CASSQGVGEKLFF
DNA: TGTGCCAGCTCACAGGGGGTTGGTGAAAAACTGTTTTTT
D: NA
V: TRBV18
size: NA
J: TRBJ1-4

CDR3: CASSRKSGAYTDTQYF
DNA: TGTGCCAGCAGCCGAAAATCTGGGGCCTACACAGATACGCAGTATTTT
D: NA
V: TRBV13
size: NA
J: TRBJ2-3

CDR3: CASSASGTGDVTDTQYF
DNA: TGTGCCAGCAGCGCATCCGGGACAGGGGATGTTACAGATACGCAGTATTTT
D: TRBD1
V: TRBV7-3
size: NA
J: TRBJ2-3

CDR3: CASSYGRGSTDTQYF
DNA: TGTGCCAGCAGTTACGGGCGGGGGAGCACAGATACGCAGTATTTT
D: TRBD2
V: TRBV6-5
size: NA
J: TRBJ2-3

CDR3: CASSVGQLSDEQYF
DNA: TGCGCCAGCAGCGTGGGACAGTTATCGGACGAGCAGTACTTC
D: TRBD1
V: TRBV5-1
size: NA
J: TRBJ2-7

CDR3: CASSLDPIDTQYF
DNA: TGTGCCAGCAGCTTGGATCCAATAGATACGCAGTATTTT
D: NA
V: TRBV5-6
size: NA
J: TRBJ2-3

CDR3: CASSLEGVGETQYF
DNA: TGTGCCAGCAGCTTAGAGGGAGTGGGAGAGACCCAGTACTTC
D: NA
V: TRBV11-2
size: NA
J: TRBJ2-5

CDR3: CASSQESRGATNTGELFF
DNA: TGTGCCAGCAGCCAAGAGTCTCGCGGGGCTACGAACACCGGGGAGCTGTTTTTT
D: NA
V: TRBV4-2
size: few
J: TRBJ2-2

CDR3: CASSPGQFMNTEAFF
DNA: TGTGCCAGTAGTCCAGGACAGTTCATGAACACTGAAGCTTTCTTT
D: NA
V: TRBV19
size: NA
J: TRBJ1-1

CDR3: CASSFFRTGHGTEAFF
DNA: TGTGCCAGCAGTTTTTTTCGGACAGGACACGGAACTGAAGCTTTCTTT
D: TRBD1
V: TRBV2
size: NA
J: TRBJ1-1

CDR3: CASSPGVTNTQYF
DNA: TGTGCCAGCAGTCCAGGGGTCACAAATACGCAGTATTTT
D: NA
V: TRBV6-1
size: NA
J: TRBJ2-3

CDR3: CASSPRGGMAQHF
DNA: TGTGCCAGCAGCCCCCGGGGGGGGATGGCCCAGCATTTT
D: NA
V: TRBV9
size: NA
J: TRBJ1-5

CDR3: CASKGDGGGTYTQYF
DNA: TGTGCCAGCAAGGGGGACGGCGGGGGCACGTATACGCAGTATTTT
D: NA
V: TRBV6-5
size: few
J: TRBJ2-3